This paragraph covers one T cell receptor beta chain sequence. Its cognate antigen is unknown. Germline CDR1 and CDR2: SGHVS and FQNEAQ. Trimming took 1 base from V and 5 from J, leaving 11 bases between them. The CDR3 totals 14 residues. These data are taken from a study of STAT5B mutations in CD4+ large granular lymphocyte leukemia. Study results and limitations: Approximately 25% of private leukemic clonotypes occurred rarely in other patients' non-leukemic repertoires.

Libraries were prepared by immunoSEQ multiplex PCR; TCRdb keeps only in-frame clonotypes and omits some of them. The top ten hold roughly 50% of the sample, which has approximately 8,400 clones, under 90% seen once. V is TRBV7-8 and J is TRBJ1-1; weak D call: TRBD1 (6 bases). What was sequenced was PBMCs. This sequence was found in a woman in her seventies with CD4+ T-cell large granular lymphocyte leukemia. CDR3 sequence: CASSLVEGGTEAFF. CDR3 bases: TGTGCCAGCAGCTTAGTGGAGGGGGGGACTGAAGCTTTCTTT.